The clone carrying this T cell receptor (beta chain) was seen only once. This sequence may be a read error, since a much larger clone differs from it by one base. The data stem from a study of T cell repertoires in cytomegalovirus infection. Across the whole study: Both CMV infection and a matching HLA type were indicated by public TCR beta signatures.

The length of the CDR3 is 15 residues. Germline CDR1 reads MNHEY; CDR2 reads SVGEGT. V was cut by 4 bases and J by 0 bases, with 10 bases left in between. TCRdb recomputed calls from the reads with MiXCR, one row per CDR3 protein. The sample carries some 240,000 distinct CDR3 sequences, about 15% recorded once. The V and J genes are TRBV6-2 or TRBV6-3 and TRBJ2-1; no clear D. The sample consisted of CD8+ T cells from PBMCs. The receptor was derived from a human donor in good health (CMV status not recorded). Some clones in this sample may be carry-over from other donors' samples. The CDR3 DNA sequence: TGTGCCAGCAGTTGCGAGAGAAGCTCCTACAATGAGCAGTTCTTC. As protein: CASSCERSSYNEQFF.